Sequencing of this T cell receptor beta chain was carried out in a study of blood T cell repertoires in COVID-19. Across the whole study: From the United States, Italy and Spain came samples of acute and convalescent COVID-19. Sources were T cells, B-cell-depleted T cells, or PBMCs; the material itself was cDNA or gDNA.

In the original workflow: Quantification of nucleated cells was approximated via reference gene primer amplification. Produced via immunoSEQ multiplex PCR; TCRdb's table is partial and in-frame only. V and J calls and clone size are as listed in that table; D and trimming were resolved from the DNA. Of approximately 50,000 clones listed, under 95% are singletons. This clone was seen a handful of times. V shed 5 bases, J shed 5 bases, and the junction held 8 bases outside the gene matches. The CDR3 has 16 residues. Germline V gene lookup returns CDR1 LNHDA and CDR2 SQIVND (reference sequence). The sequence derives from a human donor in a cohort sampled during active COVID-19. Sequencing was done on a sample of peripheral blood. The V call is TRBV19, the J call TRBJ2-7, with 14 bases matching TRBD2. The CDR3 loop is CASSLTGTSGRHEQYV. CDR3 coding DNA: TGTGCCAGTAGTCTAACCGGGACTAGCGGGAGACACGAGCAGTACGTC.